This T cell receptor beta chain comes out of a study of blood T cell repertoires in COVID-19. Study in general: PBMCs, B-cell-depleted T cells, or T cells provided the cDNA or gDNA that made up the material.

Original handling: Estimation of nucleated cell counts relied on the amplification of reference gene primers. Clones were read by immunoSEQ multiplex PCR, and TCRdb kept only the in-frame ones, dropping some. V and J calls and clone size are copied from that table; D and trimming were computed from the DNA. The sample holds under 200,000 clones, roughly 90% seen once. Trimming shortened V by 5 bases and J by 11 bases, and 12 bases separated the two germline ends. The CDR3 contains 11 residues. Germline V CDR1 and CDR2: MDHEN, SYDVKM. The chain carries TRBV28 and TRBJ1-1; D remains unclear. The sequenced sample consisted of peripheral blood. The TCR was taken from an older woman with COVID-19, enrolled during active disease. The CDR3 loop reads CASSGLPEAFF. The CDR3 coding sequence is TGTGCCAGCAGTGGATTGCCGGAGGCTTTCTTT.